These 15 T cell receptor beta chains originate from one sample sequenced in a study of T cell responses to AZD1222 COVID-19 vaccine. Data came from immunoSEQ multiplex PCR; TCRdb stores just in-frame clones and leaves some out. This repertoire shows around 100,000 clones, over 85% found once; its top ten account for 4.5% to 5%. Material: peripheral blood, obtained on day 0 of AZD1222 vaccination. These receptors came from an adult in good health.

This clone was observed a single time. V usage is TRBV2 and J usage is TRBJ1-1; D gene unclear. There are 14 residues in the CDR3. Germline V gives CDR1 SNHLY, CDR2 FYNNEI. Trimming took off 3 bases at V and 4 bases at J, with 12 bases between the two ends. The CDR3 here is CASSDPGFGTEAFF. DNA for the CDR3: TGTGCCAGCAGTGACCCCGGGTTTGGCACTGAAGCTTTCTTT.

The chain links TRBV3-1 (or the pseudogene TRBV3-2) to TRBJ1-2; unclear D gene. V gave up 0 bases and J gave up 2 bases, with 10 bases separating them. This CDR3 is 15 amino acids long. Germline values: CDR1 LGHDT, CDR2 YNNKEL (reference sequence). The CDR3 loop is CASSQDLVLNYGYTF. The CDR3 nucleotides are TGTGCCAGCAGCCAAGACTTGGTTTTGAACTATGGCTACACCTTC.

This clone has just one count. The germline gene is not matched at one end of the junction; a read error may be the cause. J is TRBJ1-6 and V is TRBV18; TRBD1 agrees at 7 bases. Germline V gives CDR1 KGHSH, CDR2 LQKENI. This CDR3 has 17 residues. The DNA for the CDR3 is TGTGCCAGCTCACCCTTGGACAGGTCCTCCGATAATTCACCCCTCCACTTT. Translating gives CASSPLDRSSDNSPLHF.

V is TRBV5-6 and J is TRBJ2-3, with D possibly TRBD2 on 6 matching bases. This CDR3 is built from 13 residues. Germline assignment: CDR1 SGHDT and CDR2 YYEEEE. Trimming removed 6 bases at V and 6 bases at J, with 14 bases between. CDR3: CASTNPGGDTQYF. In nucleotides, the CDR3 is TGTGCCAGCACAAACCCCGGGGGTGATACGCAGTATTTT.

The chain joins TRBV28 to TRBJ2-1; D not certain. Trimming took 5 bases from V and 0 from J, leaving 11 bases between them. Per germline, CDR1 MDHEN and CDR2 SYDVKM. The CDR3 extends over 15 amino acids. The CDR3 here is CASSKSFLSYNEQFF. CDR3 bases: TGTGCCAGCAGTAAAAGTTTCCTCTCCTACAATGAGCAGTTCTTC. The complete variable domain, with remaining parts taken from reference TRBV28 and TRBJ2-1, reads DVKVTQSSRYLVKRTGEKVFLECVQDMDHENMFWYRQDPGLGLRLIYFSYDVKMKEKGDIPEGYSVSREKKERFSLILESASTNQTSMYLCASSKSFLSYNEQFFGPGTRLTVL.

The V and J genes are TRBV10-1 and TRBJ2-1; no definite D call. V lost 3 bases and J 6 bases, leaving 15 bases between the germline ends. The CDR3 is 15 amino acids. The germline gives CDR1 WNHNN, CDR2 SYGVQD (reference sequence). CDR3 nucleotides: TGCGCCAGCAGTGACCGACGGACCCGAAGCAATGAGCAGTTCTTC. This codes for CASSDRRTRSNEQFF.

This clone showed up just once. The rearrangement links TRBV7-2 to TRBJ1-5; unclear D gene. Trimming stripped 0 bases from V and 7 bases from J, with 7 bases between. Germline values: CDR1 SGHTA, CDR2 FQGNSA. The CDR3 is 13 amino acids. This CDR3 reads CASSLARAQPQHF. For the CDR3, the DNA is TGTGCCAGCAGCTTAGCGAGGGCACAGCCCCAGCATTTT.

The chain combines TRBV6-5 with TRBJ1-2, with 10 nucleotides matching TRBD1. The CDR3 spans 13 residues. The V and J ends lost 6 bases and 3 bases, in that order; junction bases with no gene match: 1. Germline V gene lookup returns CDR1 MNHEY and CDR2 SVGAGI. The CDR3 coding sequence is TGTGCCAGCAGGGGGACAGGGGACTATGGCTACACCTTC. Protein sequence: CASRGTGDYGYTF.

The chain has TRBV28 and TRBJ2-3; D may be TRBD2 (5 bases). CDR1 and CDR2 from the germline V gene are MDHEN and SYDVKM. The CDR3 contains 12 residues. V dropped 8 bases and J dropped 4 bases, with 10 bases sitting between them. The CDR3 region is CASGEGSDTQYF. For the CDR3, the DNA is TGTGCCAGCGGAGAGGGTTCAGATACGCAGTATTTT.

This chain joins TRBV6-2 or TRBV6-3 and TRBJ2-5; the match to TRBD1 covers 7 bases. Unmatched junction bases numbered 4, after V lost 5 bases and J lost 1 base. The CDR3 extends over 14 amino acids. Germline V gives CDR1 MNHEY, CDR2 SVGEGT. Here the CDR3 reads CASSQDRIQETQYF. CDR3 DNA: TGTGCCAGCAGTCAGGACAGGATCCAAGAGACCCAGTACTTC.

This rearrangement joins TRBV3-1 (or the pseudogene TRBV3-2) to TRBJ1-5, with D perhaps matching TRBD1 (5 bases). This CDR3 contains 13 residues. The V gene lost 1 base and the J gene lost 4 bases, with 5 bases spanning the gap. Germline CDR1 reads LGHDT; CDR2 reads YNNKEL (reference sequence). The DNA of the CDR3 is TGTGCCAGCAGCCAAGGGGGGAATCAGCCCCAGCATTTT. Residues: CASSQGGNQPQHF.

V usage is TRBV3-1 (or the pseudogene TRBV3-2) and J usage is TRBJ2-1; 8 bases match TRBD2. The V gene's germline CDR1 is LGHDT and CDR2 YNNKEL (reference sequence). The CDR3 runs 15 residues. V shed 4 bases and J 0 bases; nucleotides not matched to a gene: 2. Here the CDR3 DNA reads TGTGCCAGCAGCCCTGGGACTAGCTCCTACAATGAGCAGTTCTTC. This sequence encodes CASSPGTSSYNEQFF.

This clone showed up just once. The chain recombines TRBV27 with TRBJ2-1; perhaps TRBD2 as D (6 bases). The germline gives CDR1 MNHEY, CDR2 SMNVEV (reference sequence). This CDR3 is 16 amino acids long. V lost 0 bases, J lost 5 bases, and 14 bases lay in between. CDR3 nucleotide sequence: TGTGCCAGCAGTTTATCCGAGAGGACTATAAACAATGAGCAGTTCTTC. This encodes CASSLSERTINNEQFF.

The gene calls are TRBV2 and TRBJ1-2, with D maybe TRBD1 (6 bases). V shed 7 bases and J shed 1 base, with 10 bases lying between them. The CDR3 contains 13 residues. CDR1 and CDR2 from the germline V gene are SNHLY and FYNNEI. CDR3 amino acids: CASKTGDNYGYTF. The CDR3 nucleotides read TGTGCCAGCAAGACAGGCGATAACTATGGCTACACCTTC.

The sample holds one count of this clone. V is TRBV19 and J is TRBJ1-1; unclear D gene. CDR1 is LNHDA and CDR2 is SQIVND in the germline V gene (reference sequence). This CDR3 is built from 13 residues. Trimming took 6 bases from V and 4 from J, leaving 12 bases between them. CDR3 DNA: TGTGCCAGTAGCTTGGCCGCGGTCACTGAAGCTTTCTTT. Its translation: CASSLAAVTEAFF.